This T cell receptor beta chain was identified in a study of CD8 T cells in Susac syndrome. Germline lookup yields CDR1 SNHLY and CDR2 FYNNEI. Trimming removed 10 bases from V and 2 bases from J, with 11 bases in between. The CDR3 consists of 12 residues. Random hexamers were used to reverse transcribe about 0.45 to 1 ug of RNA. TCRdb re-derived calls from the immunoSEQ multiplex PCR reads in MiXCR, one entry per CDR3 protein. The data hold fewer than 85,000 distinct CDR3 sequences, with approximately 93% observed a single time. The rearrangement joins TRBV2 to TRBJ2-5, with D perhaps matching TRBD1 (7 bases). The sequencing input was CD8+ T cells from PBMCs. The TCR sequence derives from a human donor with Susac syndrome. The CDR3 nucleotides are TGTGCCATCGGGGGACAGCAAGAGACCCAGTACTTC. Translation gives CAIGGQQETQYF.